This T cell receptor beta chain derives from a study of blood T cell repertoires in COVID-19. Study-wide context: Material from acute and convalescent COVID-19 was sourced from the United States, Italy and Spain.

TCRdb keeps only in-frame clones here, not all; method: immunoSEQ multiplex PCR. The table includes a few hundred thousand clones, roughly 87% detected once. The CDR3 is made up of 17 amino acids. Germline CDR1 is LGHNA and CDR2 is YSLEER. The V end lost 1 base, the J end lost 5 bases, and 19 bases lay between the germline ends. The sequencing input was PBMCs or T cells enriched from blood (not recorded which). The TCR sequence derives from a woman aged 30 to 39 who had recovered from COVID-19. The rearrangement uses TRBV4-3 and TRBJ2-3; tentative D call: TRBD2 (6 bases). DNA for the CDR3: TGCGCCAGCAGCCAAGGGCGGAGGGGCCCCTCGGGAGATACGCAGTATTTT. Translated: CASSQGRRGPSGDTQYF.